The next 6 T cell receptor beta chains were all read from a single sample in a study of blood T cell repertoires in COVID-19. Clones were read by immunoSEQ multiplex PCR, and TCRdb kept only the in-frame ones, dropping some. This sample has approximately 130,000 clones; around 85% occur once, and the top ten carry about 18%. The specimen sequenced was peripheral blood. The receptors were gathered from a woman aged 50 to 60 who had recovered from COVID-19.

This chain joins TRBV6-5 and TRBJ1-2; D is unclear. There are 11 residues in the CDR3. Germline V gene data show CDR1 as MNHEY and CDR2 as SVGAGI. V was cut by 1 base and J by 6 bases, with 3 bases left in between. The CDR3 loop is CASSYLNGYTF. As DNA, the CDR3 is TGTGCCAGCAGTTACTTAAATGGCTACACCTTC.

This clone was seen a few times. The chain combines TRBV4-2 with TRBJ1-1, with 8 bases identical to TRBD1. The CDR3 loop spans 15 amino acids. Germline loops: CDR1 LGHNA, CDR2 YNFKEQ. V was pared by 0 bases and J by 5 bases, with 5 bases of the junction left unmatched. Here the CDR3 reads CASSQEPGQGTEAFF. The CDR3, as DNA: TGTGCCAGCAGCCAAGAACCTGGACAGGGAACTGAAGCTTTCTTT.

The rearrangement joins TRBV6-5 to TRBJ2-7, with D possibly being TRBD2 (6 bases). The CDR3 is 15 residues long. Trimming took 5 bases from V and 0 from J, leaving 14 bases between them. Germline V gives CDR1 MNHEY, CDR2 SVGAGI. The CDR3 DNA sequence: TGTGCCAGCAGTCTATCGACCGGGAGCTCCTACGAGCAGTACTTC. Protein sequence: CASSLSTGSSYEQYF.

The V call is TRBV29-1, the J call TRBJ1-1; a weak D match, TRBD1 (5 bases). The CDR3 runs to 13 residues. Germline assignment: CDR1 SQVTM and CDR2 ANQGSEA. Trimming left V 7 bases short and J 5 bases short, with 17 bases between. The CDR3 loop reads CSGSIRRGTEAFF. The DNA of the CDR3 is TGCAGCGGGAGTATCCGCCGGGGGACTGAAGCTTTCTTT.

The chain employs TRBV2 and TRBJ2-7, with D hard to call. This CDR3 is 12 amino acids long. The germline V gene encodes CDR1 SNHLY and CDR2 FYNNEI. Trimming took off 4 bases at V and 7 bases at J, with 11 bases between the two ends. In nucleotides, the CDR3 is TGTGCCAGCAGTGCCACCGCTGAGGAGCAGTACTTC. Its translation is CASSATAEEQYF.

The rearrangement joins TRBV9 to TRBJ1-2; 7 bases align to TRBD1. Losses at the gene ends were 4 bases for V and 13 bases for J; bases not matched to a gene: 13. CDR3 length: 13 amino acids. In germline, CDR1 is SGDLS, CDR2 YYNGEE. CDR3: CASSQKGQPSPTF. For the CDR3, the DNA is TGTGCCAGCAGCCAGAAGGGACAGCCATCCCCCACCTTC.